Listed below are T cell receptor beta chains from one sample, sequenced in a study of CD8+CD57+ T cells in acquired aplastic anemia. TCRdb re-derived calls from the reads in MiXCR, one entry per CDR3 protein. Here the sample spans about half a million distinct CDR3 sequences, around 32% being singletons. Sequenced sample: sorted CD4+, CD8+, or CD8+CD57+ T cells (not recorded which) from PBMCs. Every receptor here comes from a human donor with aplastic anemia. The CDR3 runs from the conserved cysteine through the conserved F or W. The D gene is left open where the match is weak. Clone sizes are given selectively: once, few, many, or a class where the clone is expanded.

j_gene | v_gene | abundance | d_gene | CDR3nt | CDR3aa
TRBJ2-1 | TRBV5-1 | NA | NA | TGCGCCAGCAGCTTGGCACCGGTTCAGGCCAATGAGCAGCTCTTC | CASSLAPVQANEQLF
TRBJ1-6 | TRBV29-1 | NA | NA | TGCAGCGTTGGGGGCCGGGTCCTATCACCCCTCCACTTT | CSVGGRVLSPLHF
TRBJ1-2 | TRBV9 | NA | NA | TGTGCCAGCAGCGTAACCGGGACGATGGATGGCTACACCTTC | CASSVTGTMDGYTF
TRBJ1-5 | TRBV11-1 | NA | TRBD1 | TGTGCCAGCAGCTTCTCGACAGGGTGGTACAATCAGCCCCAGCATTTT | CASSFSTGWYNQPQHF
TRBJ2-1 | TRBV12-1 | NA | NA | TGTGCCAGCAGAAGTACCCTTAGCGGGAGGGCCCTAGCGCATCGGGAGCAGTTCTTC | CASRSTLSGRALAHREQFF
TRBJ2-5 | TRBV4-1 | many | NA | TGCGCCAGCAGCCGGGGGGAAAGGAGGGAGACCCAGTACTTC | CASSRGERRETQYF
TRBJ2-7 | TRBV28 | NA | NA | TGTGCCAGCATGGGTGAGTGGACAGCCTACGAGCAGTACTTC | CASMGEWTAYEQYF
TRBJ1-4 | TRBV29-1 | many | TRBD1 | TGCAGCGTCCAGGGGGATATGGAAAAACTGTTTTTT | CSVQGDMEKLFF
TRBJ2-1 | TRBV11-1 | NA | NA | TGTGCCAGCAACGCGGACCGAAACTCCTACAATGAGCAGTTCTTC | CASNADRNSYNEQFF
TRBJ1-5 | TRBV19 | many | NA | TGTGCCAGTAGCGGTCGGACCCAGGAGGGACAGCCCCAGCATTTT | CASSGRTQEGQPQHF
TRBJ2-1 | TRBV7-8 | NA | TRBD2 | TGTGCCAGCAGCCCGACTAGCGGGAATACCAATGAGCAGTTCTTC | CASSPTSGNTNEQFF